What follows are 10 T cell receptor beta chains derived from one specimen sequenced in a study of cytomegalovirus exposure and HLA in healthy donors. Amplification used 60 Vbeta primers and 13 Jbeta primers. Assay: immunoSEQ multiplex PCR; the TCRdb copy retains only in-frame clones and omits some. The sample consists of roughly 200,000 clones, over 9.5% of them appearing once. Input material: PBMCs. The receptors stem from a man aged 45-65 years in good health and CMV-seropositive.

This clone has a handful of counts. The chain's CDR3 is CASSEGTGATYEQYF. In DNA, the CDR3 is TGTGCCAGCAGCGAAGGGACAGGGGCGACCTACGAGCAGTACTTC. The chain carries TRBV7-2 and TRBJ2-7; TRBD1 matches 10 bases. Germline loops: CDR1 SGHTA, CDR2 FQGNSA. The CDR3 is 15 amino acids. V was clipped by 5 bases and J by 2 bases; unmatched bases: 6.

The sample holds a few counts of this clone. The chain combines TRBV5-4 with TRBJ1-1, with D perhaps matching TRBD1 (5 bases). The CDR3 is made up of 12 amino acids. In germline, CDR1 is SGHNT, CDR2 YYREEE (reference sequence). V was clipped by 6 bases and J by 8 bases, with 14 bases between them. CDR3 in amino acids: CASTLRGGEAFF. The DNA for the CDR3 is TGTGCCAGCACCCTTAGGGGTGGGGAAGCTTTCTTT.

This clone showed up just a few times. V is TRBV5-1 and J is TRBJ2-2, with D possibly being TRBD2 (6 bases). This CDR3 has 16 amino acids. Germline loops: CDR1 SGHRS, CDR2 YFSETQ. V shed 5 bases and J shed 3 bases, with 17 bases lying between them. CDR3 loop: CASRERGGMDTGELFF. The DNA of the CDR3 is TGCGCCAGCAGGGAAAGGGGAGGTATGGACACCGGGGAGCTGTTTTTT.

This clone was seen only a few times. The chain joins TRBV7-8 to TRBJ2-3, with 7 nucleotides matching TRBD1. CDR1 and CDR2 from the germline V gene are SGHVS and FQNEAQ. V dropped 7 bases and J dropped 4; count of bases not matched to a gene: 5. This CDR3 has 13 residues. In nucleotides, the CDR3 is TGTGCCAGCATGAGAGGGGGCGCAGATACGCAGTATTTT. This translates into CASMRGGADTQYF.

In this sample, this clone turned up a few times. The chain recombines TRBV9 with TRBJ1-6; D is unresolved. The CDR3 spans 15 residues. Germline V gene sequence: CDR1 SGDLS, CDR2 YYNGEE. V was shortened by 0 bases and J by 7 bases, with 11 bases between the two germline ends. DNA of the CDR3: TGTGCCAGCAGCGTAGATACGGGGAGGAATTCACCCCTCCACTTT. As protein: CASSVDTGRNSPLHF.

The chain links TRBV4-3 to TRBJ2-7, with 7 bases fitting TRBD2. The germline gives CDR1 LGHNA, CDR2 YSLEER. V lost 0 bases, J lost 7 bases, and 9 bases stayed unmatched. The CDR3 sequence is 15 residues long. CDR3 DNA sequence: TGCGCCAGCAGCCAAGATCCTGGGAGGGGCGCGGAGCAGTACTTC. It translates to CASSQDPGRGAEQYF.

As to this clone: An end of the junction does not agree with germline; a read error may underlie this. The rearrangement uses TRBV2 and TRBJ1-1; maybe TRBD1 (6 bases). This CDR3 is 13 amino acids long. Germline assignment: CDR1 SNHLY and CDR2 FYNNEI. The CDR3 spells CASSQTRQGQGGF. The CDR3 bases are TGTGCCAGCAGTCAAACCCGGCAGGGCCAAGGGGGCTTT.

The sample holds a few counts of this clone. The chain couples TRBV2 to TRBJ1-1, with a weak D call TRBD1 (5 bases). Per the germline V gene, CDR1 is SNHLY and CDR2 is FYNNEI. The CDR3 runs to 13 residues. Trimming took 8 bases from V and 3 from J, leaving 13 bases between them. CDR3 nucleotides: TGTGCCAGCGAGAGGGAGGGGTACACTGAAGCTTTCTTT. Amino acid sequence: CASEREGYTEAFF.

There are a few counts of this clone. The genes are TRBV18 and TRBJ2-3; no clear D. V was cut by 1 base and J by 5 bases, with 7 bases left in between. Germline V gene lookup returns CDR1 KGHSH and CDR2 LQKENI. This CDR3 is built from 13 residues. CDR3 loop: CASSPRAEDTQYF. The CDR3 region has the DNA TGTGCCAGCTCACCACGCGCGGAAGATACGCAGTATTTT.

This clone has only a few counts. The CDR3 protein is CAWGGQNYGYTF. CDR3 DNA sequence: TGTGCCTGGGGGGGACAGAACTATGGCTACACCTTC. The chain joins TRBV30 to TRBJ1-2, with TRBD1 matching 7 bases. This CDR3 has 12 amino acids. V dropped 5 bases and J dropped 2; count of bases not matched to a gene: 2. CDR1 is GTSNPN and CDR2 is SVGIG in the germline V gene (reference sequence).